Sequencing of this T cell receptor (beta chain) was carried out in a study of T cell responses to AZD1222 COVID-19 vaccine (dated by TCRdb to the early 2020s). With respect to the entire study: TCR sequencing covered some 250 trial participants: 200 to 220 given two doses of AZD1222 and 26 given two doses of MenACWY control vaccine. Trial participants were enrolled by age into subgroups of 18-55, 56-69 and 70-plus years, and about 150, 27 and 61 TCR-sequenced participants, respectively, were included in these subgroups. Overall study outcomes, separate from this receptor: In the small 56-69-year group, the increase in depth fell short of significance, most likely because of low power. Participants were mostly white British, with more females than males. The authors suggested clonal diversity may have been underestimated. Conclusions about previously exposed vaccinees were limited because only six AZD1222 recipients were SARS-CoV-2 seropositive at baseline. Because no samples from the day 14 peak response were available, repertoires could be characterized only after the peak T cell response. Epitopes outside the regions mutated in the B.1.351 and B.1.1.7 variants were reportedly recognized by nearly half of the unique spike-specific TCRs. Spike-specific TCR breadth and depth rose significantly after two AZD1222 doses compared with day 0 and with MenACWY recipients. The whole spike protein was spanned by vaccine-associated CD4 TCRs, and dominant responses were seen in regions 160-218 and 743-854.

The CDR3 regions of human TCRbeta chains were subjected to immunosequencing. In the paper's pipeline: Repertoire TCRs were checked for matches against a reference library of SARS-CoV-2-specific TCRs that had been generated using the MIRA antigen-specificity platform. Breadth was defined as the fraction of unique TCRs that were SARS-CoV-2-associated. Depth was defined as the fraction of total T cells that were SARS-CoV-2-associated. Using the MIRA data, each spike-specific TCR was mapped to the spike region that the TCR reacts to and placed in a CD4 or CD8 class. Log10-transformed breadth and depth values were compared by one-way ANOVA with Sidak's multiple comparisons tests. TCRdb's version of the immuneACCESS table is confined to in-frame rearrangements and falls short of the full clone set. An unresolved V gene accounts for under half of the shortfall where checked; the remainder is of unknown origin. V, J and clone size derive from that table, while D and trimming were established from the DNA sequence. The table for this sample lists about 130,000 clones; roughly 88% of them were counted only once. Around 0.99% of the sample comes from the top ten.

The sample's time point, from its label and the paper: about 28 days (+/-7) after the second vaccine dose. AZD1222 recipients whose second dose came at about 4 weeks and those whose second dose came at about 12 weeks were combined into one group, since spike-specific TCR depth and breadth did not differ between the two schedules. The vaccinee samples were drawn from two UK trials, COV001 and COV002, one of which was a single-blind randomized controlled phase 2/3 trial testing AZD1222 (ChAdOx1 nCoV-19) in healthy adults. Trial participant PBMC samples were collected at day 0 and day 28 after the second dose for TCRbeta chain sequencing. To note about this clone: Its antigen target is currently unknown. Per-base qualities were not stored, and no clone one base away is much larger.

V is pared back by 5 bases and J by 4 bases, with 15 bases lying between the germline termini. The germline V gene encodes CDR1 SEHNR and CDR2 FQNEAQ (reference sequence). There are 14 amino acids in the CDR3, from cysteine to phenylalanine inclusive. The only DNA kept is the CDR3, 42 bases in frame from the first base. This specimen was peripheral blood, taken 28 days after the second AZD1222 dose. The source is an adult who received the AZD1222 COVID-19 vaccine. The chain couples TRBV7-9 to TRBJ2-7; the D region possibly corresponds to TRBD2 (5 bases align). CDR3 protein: CASSRSEVPYEQYF. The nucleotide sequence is TGTGCCAGCAGCCGCTCGGAGGTCCCTTACGAGCAGTACTTC.